This is a list of T cell receptor beta chains from one sample in a study of shared clonotypes between healthy human individuals. Measured with immunoSEQ multiplex PCR; TCRdb has only the in-frame clones, and not every one. The sample contains 750,000 to 1,000,000 clones, 92% of which appear only once. Sequenced input: naive CD8+ T cells sorted from blood. The receptor source for this set is a young man in good health. The CDR3 runs from the conserved cysteine through the conserved F or W. Fields, in order: V gene, clone size, CDR3 protein. Only some rows state a clone size, as once, few, many or a class for expanded clones.

TRBV7-3 | - | CASSHKRGFSYNEQFF
TRBV7-2 | once | CASSLARGRSYEQYF
TRBV6-5 | - | CASSYDRVAGEAFF
TRBV5-5 | - | CASSSPSTGYEQYF
TRBV7-2 | - | CASSTKLSDLINYEQYF
TRBV28 | - | CASSSTTSGVYEQYF
TRBV18 | - | CASSFLPAGDYEQYF
TRBV7-2 | once | CASSFPGQGDYNEQFF
TRBV7-2 | once | CASSPIVSGRSYEQYF
TRBV9 | - | CASSVGQGAIGIYGYTF
TRBV10-3 | - | CAISGDINYEQYF
TRBV28 | - | CASSFRDRDQPQHF
TRBV28 | - | CASRDYHGTFRQGYTF
TRBV19 | - | CASSMSTSGYNEQFF